This T cell receptor (beta chain) was recorded in a study of blood T cell repertoires in COVID-19. Trimming at V came to 1 base and at J to 5 bases, leaving 9 bases not matched to a gene. Germline V gives CDR1 SGHTA, CDR2 FQGNSA. The CDR3 contains 17 residues. Cohorts were determined from participant-reported clinical history. The method was immunoSEQ multiplex PCR; TCRdb's version includes in-frame clones alone and lacks a portion of them. The sample has roughly 180,000 clones, roughly four fifths seen once. Sequenced input: PBMCs or T cells enriched from blood (not recorded which). The receptor was isolated from a man in his forties or fifties who had recovered from COVID-19. V usage is TRBV7-2 and J usage is TRBJ2-1; 9 bases are a match to TRBD2. CDR3 amino acids: CASSLGMTSGGNNEQFF. In DNA form, the CDR3 reads TGTGCCAGCAGCTTAGGGATGACTAGCGGCGGTAACAATGAGCAGTTCTTC.